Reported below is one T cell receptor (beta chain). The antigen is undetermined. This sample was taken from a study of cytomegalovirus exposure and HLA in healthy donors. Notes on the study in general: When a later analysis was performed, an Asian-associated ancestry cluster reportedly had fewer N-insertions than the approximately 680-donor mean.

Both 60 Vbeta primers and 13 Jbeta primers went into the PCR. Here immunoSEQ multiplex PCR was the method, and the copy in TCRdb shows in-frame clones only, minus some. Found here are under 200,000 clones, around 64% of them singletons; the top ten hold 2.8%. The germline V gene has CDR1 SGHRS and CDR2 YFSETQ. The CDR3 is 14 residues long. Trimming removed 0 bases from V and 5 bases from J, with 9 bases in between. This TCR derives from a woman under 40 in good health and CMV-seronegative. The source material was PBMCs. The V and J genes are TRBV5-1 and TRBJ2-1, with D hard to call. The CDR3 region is CASSLERANNEQFF. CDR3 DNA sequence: TGCGCCAGCAGCTTGGAGCGAGCCAACAATGAGCAGTTCTTC.